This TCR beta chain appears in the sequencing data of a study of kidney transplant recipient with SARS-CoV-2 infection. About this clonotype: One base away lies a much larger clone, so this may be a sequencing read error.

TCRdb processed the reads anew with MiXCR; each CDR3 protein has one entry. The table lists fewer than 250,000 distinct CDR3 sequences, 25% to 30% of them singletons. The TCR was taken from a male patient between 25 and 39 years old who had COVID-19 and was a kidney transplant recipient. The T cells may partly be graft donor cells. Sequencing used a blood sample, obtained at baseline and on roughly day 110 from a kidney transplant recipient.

CDR3 region: CGKPCRITQSRANVLTF. The CDR3 DNA follows: TGTGGCAAGCCTTGCAGGATAACACAAAGTCGGGCCAACGTCCTGACTTTC. J is TRBJ2-6 and V is TRBV8-2. TRBV8-2 counts as a pseudogene. CDR3 size: 17 residues.